A single sample gave rise to the 17 T cell receptor beta chains below, sequenced in a study of shared clonotypes between healthy human individuals. Selected positively for CCR7 and CD45RO-negative, naive CD8 cells excluded terminally differentiated effector memory CD45RA+ cells. Produced via immunoSEQ multiplex PCR; TCRdb's table is partial and in-frame only. The sample consists of just over 2,000,000 clones, roughly 95% of them appearing once. What was sequenced was naive CD8+ T cells sorted from blood. The receptors here all came from a man aged 18-30 years in good health.

This clone was seen a single time. The V and J genes are TRBV4-1 and TRBJ1-6; TRBD1 agrees at 8 bases. The CDR3 loop spans 16 amino acids. V lost 2 bases and J lost 7; bases outside the gene matches: 7. Looked up from germline, CDR1 is MGHRA and CDR2 is YSYEKL. CDR3 residues: CASSQIPTGVNSPLHF. Written as DNA, the CDR3 is TGCGCCAGCAGCCAAATCCCGACAGGGGTGAATTCACCCCTCCACTTT.

The rearrangement links TRBV28 to TRBJ2-2; 13 positions match TRBD2. Germline V gene lookup returns CDR1 MDHEN and CDR2 SYDVKM. Trimming took 4 bases from V and 5 from J; bases not matched to a gene: 4. The CDR3 consists of 16 residues. CDR3 in amino acids: CASSSTSGGSTGELFF. The CDR3 DNA is TGTGCCAGCAGTTCGACTAGCGGGGGGTCTACCGGGGAGCTGTTTTTT.

The chain has TRBV5-8 and TRBJ2-7, with D hard to call. Per the germline V gene, CDR1 is SGHTS and CDR2 is YDEGEE. With 0 bases removed from V and 0 bases from J, the gap between germline ends came to 10 bases. The CDR3 loop spans 15 amino acids. This chain's CDR3 is CASSLDGPNSYEQYF. The CDR3 DNA follows: TGTGCCAGCAGCTTGGACGGCCCAAACTCCTACGAGCAGTACTTC. The full variable domain, with the rest looked up from reference TRBV5-8 and TRBJ2-7, is EAGVTQSPTHLIKTRGQQATLRCSPISGHTSVYWYQQALGLGLQFLLWYDEGEERNRGNFPPRFSGRQFPNYSSELNVNALELEDSALYLCASSLDGPNSYEQYFGPGTRLTVT.

The CDR3 DNA reads TGTGCCAGCTCACCACCGACAGGGGGAATCTATGGCTACACCTTC. This sequence encodes CASSPPTGGIYGYTF. The V and J genes are TRBV18 and TRBJ1-2; 9 bases align to TRBD1. The CDR3 consists of 15 residues. V lost 0 bases and J lost 4; bases outside the gene matches: 3. The germline V gene encodes CDR1 KGHSH and CDR2 LQKENI.

The rearrangement links TRBV4-2 to TRBJ1-6; D call uncertain. CDR3 length equals 16 residues. Germline V gene data show CDR1 as LGHNA and CDR2 as YNFKEQ. V gave up 3 bases and J gave up 0 bases, with 9 bases separating them. CDR3 loop: CASSQQDSSYNSPLHF. CDR3 nucleotides: TGTGCCAGCAGCCAGCAGGATAGCTCCTATAATTCACCCCTCCACTTT.

CDR3 in amino acids: CASPGRGSGANVLTF. The CDR3 region has the DNA TGTGCCAGCCCCGGGAGGGGTTCTGGGGCCAACGTCCTGACTTTC. The J gene is TRBJ2-6, the V gene TRBV6-1, with 8 bases that match TRBD2. Per the germline V gene, CDR1 is MNHNS and CDR2 is SASEGT. The V segment lost 8 bases and the J segment 1 base; nucleotides outside the gene matches: 4. This CDR3 comprises 15 residues.

The chain couples TRBV5-6 to TRBJ1-1, with D hard to call. This CDR3 comprises 13 residues. V shed 4 bases and J shed 7 bases, with 14 bases lying between them. From germline, CDR1 is SGHDT and CDR2 YYEEEE. The CDR3 nucleotides read TGTGCCAGCAGCGTTACCTCCCGGGATGAAGCTTTCTTT. The encoded protein is CASSVTSRDEAFF.

This sequence joins TRBV10-2 and TRBJ2-7, with 7 nucleotides matching TRBD2. CDR3 length: 16 amino acids. The V gene's germline CDR1 is WSHSY and CDR2 SAAADI. V was pared by 4 bases and J by 4 bases, with 13 bases of the junction left unmatched. This CDR3 reads CASSGGGGGDAYEQYF. The CDR3 nucleotides are TGCGCCAGCAGTGGGGGGGGAGGAGGGGACGCATACGAGCAGTACTTC.

Regarding this clone: This specimen includes other DNA sequences encoding the same CDR3. The J gene is TRBJ2-7, the V gene TRBV30; D is undetermined. Germline V gives CDR1 GTSNPN, CDR2 SVGIG (reference sequence). Trimming cost V 0 bases and J 4 bases, with 4 bases left between them. CDR3 length: 11 amino acids. For the CDR3, the DNA is TGTGCCTGGAGTGTGAGTTACGAGCAGTACTTC. It specifies CAWSVSYEQYF.

There are a few counts of this clone. At the DNA level, this CDR3 is encoded by other sequences in the same sample as well. This chain uses TRBV5-5 with TRBJ2-7; D unresolved. V dropped 0 bases and J dropped 3 bases, with 4 bases sitting between them. The CDR3 extends over 12 amino acids. Per germline, CDR1 SGHKS and CDR2 YYEKEE (reference sequence). CDR3 sequence (DNA): TGTGCCAGCAGCTTGGAGGGCTACGAGCAGTACTTC. Its protein is CASSLEGYEQYF.

This chain connects TRBV29-1 to TRBJ2-2, with TRBD1 matching over 7 bases. The length of the CDR3 is 13 residues. V trimming: 5 bases; J trimming: 6 bases; junction bases outside the gene matches: 6. CDR1 is SQVTM, CDR2 ANQGSEA, per germline. The chain's CDR3 is CSVSGQLPGELFF. DNA of the CDR3: TGCAGCGTTTCGGGACAGCTTCCCGGGGAGCTGTTTTTT.

This clone appeared a single time. The CDR3 DNA is TGTGCCAGCTCACACCCGGGACAGGGGGCGCGTGGCTACACCTTC. Residues: CASSHPGQGARGYTF. The genes are TRBV18 and TRBJ1-2, with TRBD1 matching 12 bases. Germline V CDR1 and CDR2: KGHSH, LQKENI. The CDR3 runs to 15 residues. V shed 4 bases and J 7 bases; nucleotides not matched to a gene: 7.

Here the CDR3 reads CATPPGENEQFF. The CDR3 DNA reads TGTGCCACCCCACCGGGAGAAAATGAGCAGTTCTTC. The V gene is TRBV2, the J gene TRBJ2-1; tentatively, D is TRBD2 (6 bases). Germline-derived CDR1 and CDR2 are SNHLY and FYNNEI. CDR3 length: 12 amino acids. Between the trimmed V and J ends, which lost 10 bases and 7 bases, there was a span of 14 bases.

The V gene is TRBV6-5, the J gene TRBJ1-3; D gene ambiguous. Germline CDR1 is MNHEY and CDR2 is SVGAGI. Deletions cut 2 bases from V and 8 bases from J, with 10 bases between. The CDR3 sequence is 13 residues long. The CDR3 coding sequence is TGTGCCAGCAGTTACACCGCCCTGGACACCATATATTTT. Protein: CASSYTALDTIYF.

This clone was found once. The chain links TRBV27 to TRBJ2-5; 7 bases fit TRBD1. Trimming at V came to 6 bases and at J to 0 bases, leaving 16 bases not matched to a gene. CDR1 MNHEY and CDR2 SMNVEV come from the germline V gene (reference sequence). CDR3 length equals 18 residues. The CDR3 is CASRDRPGRMEDQETQYF. CDR3 DNA: TGTGCCAGCAGGGACAGGCCAGGCAGGATGGAAGACCAAGAGACCCAGTACTTC.

The V and J genes are TRBV13 and TRBJ2-7; weak D call: TRBD1 (6 bases). Germline V gene sequence: CDR1 PRHDT, CDR2 FYEKMQ (reference sequence). The CDR3 consists of 14 residues. V was clipped by 1 base and J by 5 bases, with 12 bases between them. This CDR3 is CASSLEQGRNEQYF. The CDR3 region has the DNA TGTGCCAGCAGCTTAGAACAGGGTAGGAACGAGCAGTACTTC.

The chain carries TRBV11-2 and TRBJ2-7; no reliable D call. Per germline, CDR1 SGHAT and CDR2 FQNNGV. Trimming took off 5 bases at V and 5 bases at J, with 7 bases between the two ends. The CDR3 loop spans 11 amino acids. CDR3 loop: CASSAHHEQYF. CDR3 bases: TGTGCCAGCAGCGCCCACCACGAGCAGTACTTC.